This TCR beta chain was found in a study of T cell clonotyping in hematopoietic cell transplantation. Study-wide findings and caveats: Without cell sorting, CD4 versus CD8 contributions remain unresolved. Broader posttransplant TCR repertoire diversity was predicted by graft donor and pretransplant recipient Inverse Simpson Index values. Recipient TCR diversity dropped after transplant; expanded clonotypes rose from day 30 to 180.

With regard to this clone: Its cognate antigen is unknown.

The V segment lost 5 bases and the J segment 5 bases; nucleotides outside the gene matches: 14. Germline V CDR1 and CDR2: WNHNN, SYGVQD (reference sequence). There are 18 residues in the CDR3. Sequenced by immunoSEQ multiplex PCR; TCRdb stores in-frame clones only, minus some. Of around 37,000 clones in the sample, about 95% are singletons; the top ten hold about 1%. The chain couples TRBV10-1 to TRBJ2-2; 10 nucleotides line up with TRBD1. This receptor was obtained from a man aged 30 to 45 in good health. Some clones in this sample may be carry-over from other donors' samples. Material: peripheral blood mononuclear cells. The CDR3 DNA sequence: TGCGCCAGCAGTTACAGACGCCCGGGACAGGGGAGAACCGGGGAGCTGTTTTTT. Translation gives CASSYRRPGQGRTGELFF.